The rows below give T cell receptor beta chains drawn from one sample of a study of cytomegalovirus exposure and HLA in healthy donors. This table comes from immunoSEQ multiplex PCR, and its TCRdb copy is limited to in-frame clones, with some not included. Found here are about 340,000 clones, roughly 90% of them singletons; the top ten hold more than 0.8%. The specimen sequenced was PBMCs. These receptors were collected from a woman aged 18-29 years in good health and CMV-seronegative. The CDR3 runs from the conserved cysteine through the conserved F or W. The order of the fields is clone size, CDR3 length, V gene, J gene, D gene, CDR3 protein, CDR3 DNA. D genes are given only for firm matches. Size tells how often a clone was seen (once, few, many) or the class of an expanded clone, and some rows leave it out.

-	16	TRBV28	TRBJ2-1	TRBD2	CASSFATSGHNNEQFF	TGTGCCAGCAGTTTTGCGACTAGCGGGCACAACAATGAGCAGTTCTTC
-	13	TRBV28	TRBJ1-3	-	CASSSGAGNTIYF	TGTGCCAGCAGTTCAGGGGCTGGAAACACCATATATTTT
-	14	TRBV28	TRBJ2-7	TRBD1	CASRLPGQGVDRDF	TGTGCCAGCAGACTCCCCGGACAGGGGGTGGACCGGGACTTC
-	15	TRBV28	TRBJ1-4	TRBD1	CASSLGGTGGEKLFF	TGTGCCAGCAGTTTAGGCGGGACAGGGGGGGAAAAACTGTTTTTT
few	13	TRBV2	TRBJ2-7	-	CASTPHEGSEQYF	TGTGCCAGCACCCCTCACGAGGGATCCGAGCAGTACTTC
once	16	TRBV2	TRBJ2-1	TRBD1	CASSAGWDRRYNEQFF	TGTGCCAGCAGTGCGGGTTGGGACAGACGATACAATGAGCAGTTCTTC
-	12	TRBV12-5	TRBJ2-7	-	CASGTESGEQYF	TGTGCTAGTGGGACGGAGAGTGGCGAGCAGTACTTC
-	15	TRBV6-1	TRBJ2-7	-	CASSAGRGRSYEQYF	TGTGCCAGCAGTGCAGGTCGTGGGCGCTCCTACGAGCAGTACTTC
-	14	TRBV27	TRBJ2-1	-	CASNLGRGYNEQFF	TGTGCCAGCAATCTAGGGAGGGGGTACAATGAGCAGTTCTTC
many	14	TRBV19	TRBJ2-7	TRBD2	CASSLRTSEYEQYF	TGTGCCAGTAGTTTACGGACTAGCGAGTACGAGCAGTACTTC
-	12	TRBV6-1	TRBJ2-1	TRBD1	CASRIQGVGQFF	TGTGCCAGCAGGATACAGGGGGTCGGGCAGTTCTTC
-	13	TRBV29-1	TRBJ2-7	-	CSVDGQGPYEQYF	TGCAGCGTTGATGGGCAGGGCCCCTACGAGCAGTACTTC
-	15	TRBV11-2	TRBJ2-1	-	CASSLAGLDDNEQFF	TGTGCCAGCAGCTTAGCGGGATTGGATGACAATGAGCAGTTCTTC
-	15	TRBV15	TRBJ2-1	-	CATSPEGVVGNEQFF	TGTGCCACCAGCCCCGAAGGGGTGGTCGGCAATGAGCAGTTCTTC